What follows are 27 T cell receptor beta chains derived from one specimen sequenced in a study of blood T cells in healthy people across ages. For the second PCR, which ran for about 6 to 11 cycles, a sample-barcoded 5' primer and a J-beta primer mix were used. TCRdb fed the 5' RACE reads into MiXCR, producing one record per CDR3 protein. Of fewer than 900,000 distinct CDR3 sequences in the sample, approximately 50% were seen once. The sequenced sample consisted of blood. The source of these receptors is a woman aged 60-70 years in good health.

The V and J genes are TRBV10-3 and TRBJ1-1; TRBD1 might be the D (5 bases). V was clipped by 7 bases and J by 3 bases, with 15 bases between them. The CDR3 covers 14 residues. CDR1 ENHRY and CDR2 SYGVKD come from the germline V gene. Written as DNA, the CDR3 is TGTGCCATCACTGGGACCTTGGGAGACACTGAAGCTTTCTTT. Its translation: CAITGTLGDTEAFF.

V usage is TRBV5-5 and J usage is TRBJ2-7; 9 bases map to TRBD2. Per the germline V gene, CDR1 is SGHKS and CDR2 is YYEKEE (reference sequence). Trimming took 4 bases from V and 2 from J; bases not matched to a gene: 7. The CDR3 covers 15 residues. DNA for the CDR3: TGTGCCAGCAGCCGGGGGGCGGGAGGGACCTACGAGCAGTACTTC. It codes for CASSRGAGGTYEQYF.

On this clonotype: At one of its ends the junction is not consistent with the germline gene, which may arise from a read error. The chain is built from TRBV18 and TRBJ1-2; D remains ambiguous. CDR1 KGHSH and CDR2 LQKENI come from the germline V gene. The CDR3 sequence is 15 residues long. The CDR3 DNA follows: TGTGCCAACTCACCACAGTCAAAAGCTAACTATGGCTACACCTTC. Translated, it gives CANSPQSKANYGYTF.

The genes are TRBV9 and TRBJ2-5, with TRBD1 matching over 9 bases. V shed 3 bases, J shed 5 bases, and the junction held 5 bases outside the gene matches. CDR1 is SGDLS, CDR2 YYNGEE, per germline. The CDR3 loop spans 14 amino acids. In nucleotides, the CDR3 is TGTGCCAGCAGCGACCGGGACAGGGACGAGACCCAGTACTTC. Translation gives CASSDRDRDETQYF.

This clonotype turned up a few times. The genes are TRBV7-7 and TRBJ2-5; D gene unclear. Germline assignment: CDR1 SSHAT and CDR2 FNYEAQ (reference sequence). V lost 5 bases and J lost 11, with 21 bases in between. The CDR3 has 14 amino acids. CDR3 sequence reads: CASSPVGKGTSQYF. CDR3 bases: TGTGCCAGCAGCCCGGTGGGCAAGGGAACGTCACAGTACTTC.

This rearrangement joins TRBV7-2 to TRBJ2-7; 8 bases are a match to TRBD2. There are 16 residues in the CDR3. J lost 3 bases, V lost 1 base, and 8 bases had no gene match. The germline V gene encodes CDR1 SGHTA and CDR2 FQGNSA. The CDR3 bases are TGTGCCAGCAGCTTAGATACTCTAGCGGGCCTCTACGAGCAGTACTTC. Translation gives CASSLDTLAGLYEQYF.

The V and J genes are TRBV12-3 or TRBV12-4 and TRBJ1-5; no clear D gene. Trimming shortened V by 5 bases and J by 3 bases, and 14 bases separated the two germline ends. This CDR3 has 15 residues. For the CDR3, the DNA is TGTGCCAGCAGTCCCTCCAGAACTTCCAATCAGCCCCAGCATTTT. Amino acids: CASSPSRTSNQPQHF.

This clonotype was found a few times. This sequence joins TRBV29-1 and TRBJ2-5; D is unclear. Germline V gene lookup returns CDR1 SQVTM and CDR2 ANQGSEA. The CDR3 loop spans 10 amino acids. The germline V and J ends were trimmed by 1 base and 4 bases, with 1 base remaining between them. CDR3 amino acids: CSVEGETQYF. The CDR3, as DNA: TGCAGCGTTGAAGGAGAGACCCAGTACTTC.

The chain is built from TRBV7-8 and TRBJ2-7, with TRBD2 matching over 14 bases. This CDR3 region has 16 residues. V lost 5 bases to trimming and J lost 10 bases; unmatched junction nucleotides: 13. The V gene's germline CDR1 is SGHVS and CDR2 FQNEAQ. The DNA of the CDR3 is TGTGCCAGCAGCCCCCGGACTAGCGGGAGGCATGGCACCCAGTACTTC. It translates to CASSPRTSGRHGTQYF.

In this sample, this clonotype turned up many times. CDR3 residues: CSAKPLGLAGGPSETQYF. CDR3 DNA sequence: TGCAGTGCTAAACCCTTAGGGCTAGCGGGAGGGCCCTCAGAGACCCAGTACTTC. This chain uses TRBV20-1 with TRBJ2-5; 12 nucleotides match TRBD2. Germline CDR1 DFQATT, CDR2 SNEGSKA (reference sequence). V lost 4 bases, J lost 4 bases, and 16 bases stayed unmatched. The CDR3 sequence is 18 residues long.

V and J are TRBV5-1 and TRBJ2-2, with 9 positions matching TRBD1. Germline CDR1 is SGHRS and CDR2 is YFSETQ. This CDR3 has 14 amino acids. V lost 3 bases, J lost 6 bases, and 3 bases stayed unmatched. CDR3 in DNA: TGCGCCAGCAGCTCACAGGGGGCGGCCGGGGAGCTGTTTTTT. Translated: CASSSQGAAGELFF.

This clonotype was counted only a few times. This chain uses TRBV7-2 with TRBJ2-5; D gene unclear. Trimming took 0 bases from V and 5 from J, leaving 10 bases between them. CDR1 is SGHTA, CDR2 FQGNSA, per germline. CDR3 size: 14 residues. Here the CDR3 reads CASSLAGIRETQYF. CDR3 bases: TGTGCCAGCAGCTTAGCAGGGATACGTGAGACCCAGTACTTC.

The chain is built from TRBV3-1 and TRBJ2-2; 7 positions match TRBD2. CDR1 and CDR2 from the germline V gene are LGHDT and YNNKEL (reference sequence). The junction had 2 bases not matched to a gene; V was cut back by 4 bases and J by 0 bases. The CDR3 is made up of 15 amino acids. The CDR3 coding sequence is TGTGCCAGCAGCCGTCGGGGGGCGAACACCGGGGAGCTGTTTTTT. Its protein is CASSRRGANTGELFF.

CDR3 DNA sequence: TGTGCCAGCAGCCCGGGGGGGGCTCCTTCGGGAGATACGCAGTATTTT. It translates to CASSPGGAPSGDTQYF. The chain employs TRBV11-3 and TRBJ2-3, with 8 bases that match TRBD2. Per germline, CDR1 SGHNT and CDR2 YENEEA. This CDR3 spans 16 amino acids. The V gene end was trimmed by 5 bases and the J gene end by 5 bases; junction bases not matched to a gene: 12. Full variable domain (rest looked up from reference TRBV11-3 and TRBJ2-3): EAGVVQSPRYKIIEKKQPVAFWCNPISGHNTLYWYLQNLGQGPELLIRYENEEAVDDSQLPKDRFSAERLKGVDSTLKIQPAELGDSAVYLCASSPGGAPSGDTQYFGPGTRLTVL.

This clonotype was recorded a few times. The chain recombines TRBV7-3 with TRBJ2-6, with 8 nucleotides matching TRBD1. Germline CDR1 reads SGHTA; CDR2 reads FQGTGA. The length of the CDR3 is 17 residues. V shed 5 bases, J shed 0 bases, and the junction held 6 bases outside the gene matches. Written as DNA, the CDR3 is TGTGCCAGCAGCGTGGACAGGGCTATCTCTGGGGCCAACGTCCTGACTTTC. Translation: CASSVDRAISGANVLTF.

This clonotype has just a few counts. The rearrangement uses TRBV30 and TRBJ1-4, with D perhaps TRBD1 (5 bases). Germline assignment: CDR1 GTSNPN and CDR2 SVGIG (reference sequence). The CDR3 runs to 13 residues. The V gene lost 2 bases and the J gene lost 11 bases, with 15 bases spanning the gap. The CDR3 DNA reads TGTGCCTGGAGTCCGGGACCGAGGGAGAAACTGTTTTTT. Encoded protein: CAWSPGPREKLFF.

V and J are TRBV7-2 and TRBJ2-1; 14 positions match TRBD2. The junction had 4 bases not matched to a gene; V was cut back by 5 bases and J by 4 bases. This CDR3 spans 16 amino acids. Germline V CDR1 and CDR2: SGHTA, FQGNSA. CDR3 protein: CASSRTSGRYYNEQFF. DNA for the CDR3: TGTGCCAGCAGCCGGACTAGCGGGAGGTATTACAATGAGCAGTTCTTC.

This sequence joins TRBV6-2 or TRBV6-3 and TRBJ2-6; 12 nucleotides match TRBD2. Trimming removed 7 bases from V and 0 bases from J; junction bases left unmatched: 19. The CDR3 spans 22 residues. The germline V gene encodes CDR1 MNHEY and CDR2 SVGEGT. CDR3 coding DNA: TGTGCCAGCACCTACAGCCTCGGGACTAGCGGGCCATACCTCTCTGGGGCCAACGTCCTGACTTTC. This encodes CASTYSLGTSGPYLSGANVLTF.

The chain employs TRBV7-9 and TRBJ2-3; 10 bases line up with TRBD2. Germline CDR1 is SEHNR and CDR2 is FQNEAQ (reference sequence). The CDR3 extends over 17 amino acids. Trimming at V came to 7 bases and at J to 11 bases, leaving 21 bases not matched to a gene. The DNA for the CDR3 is TGTGCCAGCAACCCCTCTAGCGGGAGCACGGGTACAGTTATGCAGTATTTT. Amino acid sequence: CASNPSSGSTGTVMQYF.

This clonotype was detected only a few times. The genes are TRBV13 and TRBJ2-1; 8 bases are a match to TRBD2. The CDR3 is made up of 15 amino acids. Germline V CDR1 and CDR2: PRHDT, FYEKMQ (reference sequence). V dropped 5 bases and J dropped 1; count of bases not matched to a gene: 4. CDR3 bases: TGTGCCAGCAGCCCGGAGCGGGGGTCCTACAATGAGCAGTTCTTC. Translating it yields CASSPERGSYNEQFF.

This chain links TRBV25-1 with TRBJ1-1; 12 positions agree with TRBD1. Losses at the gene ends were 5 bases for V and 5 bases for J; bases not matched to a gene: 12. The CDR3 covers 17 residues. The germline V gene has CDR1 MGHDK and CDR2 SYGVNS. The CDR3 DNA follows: TGTGCCAGCAGTCCTAGGGCGGGACAGGGGGCGTGGACTGAAGCTTTCTTT. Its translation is CASSPRAGQGAWTEAFF.

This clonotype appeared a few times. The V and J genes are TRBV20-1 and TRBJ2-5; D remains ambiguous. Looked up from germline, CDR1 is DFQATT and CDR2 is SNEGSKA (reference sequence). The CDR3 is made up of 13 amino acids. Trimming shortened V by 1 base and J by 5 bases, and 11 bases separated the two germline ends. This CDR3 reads CSARVWQLETQYF. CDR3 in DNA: TGCAGTGCTAGAGTGTGGCAGTTGGAGACCCAGTACTTC.

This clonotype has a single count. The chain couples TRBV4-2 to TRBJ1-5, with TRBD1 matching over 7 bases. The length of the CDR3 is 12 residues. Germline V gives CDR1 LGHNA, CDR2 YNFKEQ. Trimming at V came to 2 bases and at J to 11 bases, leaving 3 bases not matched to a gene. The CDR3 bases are TGTGCCAGCAGCCAATACACAGGGGCCCAGCATTTT. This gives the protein CASSQYTGAQHF.

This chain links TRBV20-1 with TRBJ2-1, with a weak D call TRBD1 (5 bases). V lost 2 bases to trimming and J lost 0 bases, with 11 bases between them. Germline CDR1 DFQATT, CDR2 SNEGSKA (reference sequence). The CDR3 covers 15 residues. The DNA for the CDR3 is TGCAGTGCTAGACAAGGGGCTGGCTCCTACAATGAGCAGTTCTTC. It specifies CSARQGAGSYNEQFF.

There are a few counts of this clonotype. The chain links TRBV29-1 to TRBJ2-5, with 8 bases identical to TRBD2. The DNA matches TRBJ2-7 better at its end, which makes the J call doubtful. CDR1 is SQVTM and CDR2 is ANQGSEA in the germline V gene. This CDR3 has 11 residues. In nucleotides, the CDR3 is TGCAGCGTTAGCGGGAGCTACGAGCAGTACTTC. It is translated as CSVSGSYEQYF.

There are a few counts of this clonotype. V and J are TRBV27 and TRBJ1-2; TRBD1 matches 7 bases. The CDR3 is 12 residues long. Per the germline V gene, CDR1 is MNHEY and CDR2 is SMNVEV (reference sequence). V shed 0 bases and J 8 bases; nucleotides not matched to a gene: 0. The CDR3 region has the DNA TGTGCCAGCAGTTTATCAGGGGGCGGCTACACCTTC. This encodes CASSLSGGGYTF.

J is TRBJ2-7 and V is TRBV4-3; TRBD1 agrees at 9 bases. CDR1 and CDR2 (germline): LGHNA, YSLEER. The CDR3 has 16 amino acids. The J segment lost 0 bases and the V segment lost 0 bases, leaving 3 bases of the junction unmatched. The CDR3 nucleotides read TGCGCCAGCAGCCAAGATCGGGACAGGGACTCCTACGAGCAGTACTTC. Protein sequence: CASSQDRDRDSYEQYF.